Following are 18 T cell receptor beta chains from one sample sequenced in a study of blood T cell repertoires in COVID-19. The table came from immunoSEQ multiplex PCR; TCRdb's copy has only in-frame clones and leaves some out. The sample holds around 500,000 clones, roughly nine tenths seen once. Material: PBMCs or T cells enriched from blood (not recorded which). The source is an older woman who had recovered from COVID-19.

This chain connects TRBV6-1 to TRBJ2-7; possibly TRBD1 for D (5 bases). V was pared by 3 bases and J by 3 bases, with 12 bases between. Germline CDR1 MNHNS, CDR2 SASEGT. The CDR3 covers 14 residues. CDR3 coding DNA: TGTGCCAGCAGTGATGGGCAGGGCCACTACGAGCAGTACGTC. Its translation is CASSDGQGHYEQYV.

CDR3 DNA: TGTGCCAGCAGCAAAGGGGGGCAGGGGGCGCAGGTCTATGGCTACACCTTC. It encodes CASSKGGQGAQVYGYTF. V usage is TRBV7-2 and J usage is TRBJ1-2; 8 bases match TRBD1. This CDR3 spans 17 amino acids. V shed 5 bases and J 4 bases; nucleotides not matched to a gene: 15. CDR1 and CDR2 from the germline V gene are SGHTA and FQGNSA.

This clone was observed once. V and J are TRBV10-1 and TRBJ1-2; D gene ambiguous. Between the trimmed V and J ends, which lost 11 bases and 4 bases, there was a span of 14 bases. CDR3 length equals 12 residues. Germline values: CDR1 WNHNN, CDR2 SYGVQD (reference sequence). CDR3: CASAAASYGYTF. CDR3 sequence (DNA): TGCGCCTCGGCGGCAGCGAGCTATGGCTACACCTTC.

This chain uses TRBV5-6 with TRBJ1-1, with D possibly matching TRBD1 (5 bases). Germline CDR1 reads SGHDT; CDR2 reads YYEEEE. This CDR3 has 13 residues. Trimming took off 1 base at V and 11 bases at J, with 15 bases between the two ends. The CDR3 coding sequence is TGTGCCAGCAGCTTGTCAGGGTTGCTCCGCGCTTTCTTT. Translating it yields CASSLSGLLRAFF.

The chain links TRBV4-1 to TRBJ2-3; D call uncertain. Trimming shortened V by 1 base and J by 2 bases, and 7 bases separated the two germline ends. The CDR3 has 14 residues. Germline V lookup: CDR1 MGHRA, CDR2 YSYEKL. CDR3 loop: CASSQVHNTDTQYF. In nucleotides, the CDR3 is TGCGCCAGCAGCCAAGTCCACAACACAGATACGCAGTATTTT.

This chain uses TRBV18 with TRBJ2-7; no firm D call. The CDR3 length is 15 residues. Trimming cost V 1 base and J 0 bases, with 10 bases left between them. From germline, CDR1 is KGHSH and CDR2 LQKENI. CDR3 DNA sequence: TGTGCCAGCTCACCACAGAGTGCGGTCTCCTACGAGCAGTACTTC. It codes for CASSPQSAVSYEQYF.

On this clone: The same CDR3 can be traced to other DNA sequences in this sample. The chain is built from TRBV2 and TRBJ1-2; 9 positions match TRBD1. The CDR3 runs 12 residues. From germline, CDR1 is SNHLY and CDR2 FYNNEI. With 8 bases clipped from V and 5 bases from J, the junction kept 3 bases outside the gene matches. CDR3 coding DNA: TGTGCCAGCTCGGACAGGGGATATGGCTACACCTTC. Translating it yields CASSDRGYGYTF.

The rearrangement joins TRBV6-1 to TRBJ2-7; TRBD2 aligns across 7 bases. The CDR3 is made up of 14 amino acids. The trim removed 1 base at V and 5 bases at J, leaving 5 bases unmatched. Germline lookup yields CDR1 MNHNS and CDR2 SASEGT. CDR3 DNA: TGTGCCAGCAGTGAAGGTCTAGCGGAAGACGAGCAGTACTTC. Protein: CASSEGLAEDEQYF.

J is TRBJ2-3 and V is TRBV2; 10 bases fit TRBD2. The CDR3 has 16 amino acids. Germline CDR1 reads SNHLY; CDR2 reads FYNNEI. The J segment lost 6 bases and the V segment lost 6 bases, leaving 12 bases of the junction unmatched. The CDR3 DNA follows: TGTGCCAGCAGCCCCCTAGCGGGGGCCCTCACGGATACGCAGTATTTT. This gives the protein CASSPLAGALTDTQYF.

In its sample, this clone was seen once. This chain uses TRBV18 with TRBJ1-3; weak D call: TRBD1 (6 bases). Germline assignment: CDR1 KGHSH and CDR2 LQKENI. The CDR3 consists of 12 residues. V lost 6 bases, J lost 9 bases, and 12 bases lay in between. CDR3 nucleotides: TGTGCCAGCTCCCCTAAGACAGGCACCATATATTTT. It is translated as CASSPKTGTIYF.

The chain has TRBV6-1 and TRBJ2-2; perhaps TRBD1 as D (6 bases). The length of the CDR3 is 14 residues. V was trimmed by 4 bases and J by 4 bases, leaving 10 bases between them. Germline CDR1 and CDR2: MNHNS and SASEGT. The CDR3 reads CASSAYRVTGELFF. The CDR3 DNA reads TGTGCCAGCAGTGCCTACAGGGTCACCGGGGAGCTGTTTTTT.

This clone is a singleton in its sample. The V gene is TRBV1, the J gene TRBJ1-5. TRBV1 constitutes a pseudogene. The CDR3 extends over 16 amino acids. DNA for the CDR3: TGCACCAGCAGCCAAGATCGGGGGAAAGGGCGTCAGCCCCAGCATTTT. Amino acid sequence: CTSSQDRGKGRQPQHF.

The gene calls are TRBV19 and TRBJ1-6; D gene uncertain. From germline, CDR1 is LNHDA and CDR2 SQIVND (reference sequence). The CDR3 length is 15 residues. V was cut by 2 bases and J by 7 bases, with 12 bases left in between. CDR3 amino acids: CASSIFSSENSPLHF. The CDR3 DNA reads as TGTGCCAGTAGTATATTCTCGAGTGAGAATTCACCCCTCCACTTT.

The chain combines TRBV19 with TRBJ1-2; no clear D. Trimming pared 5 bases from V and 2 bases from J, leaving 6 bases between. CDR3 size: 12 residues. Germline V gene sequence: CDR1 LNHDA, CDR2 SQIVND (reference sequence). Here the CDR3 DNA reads TGTGCCAGTAGTCAGGTGAACTATGGCTACACCTTC. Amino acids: CASSQVNYGYTF.

The CDR3 sequence is CASNPREKPTDTQYF. CDR3 nucleotides: TGCGCCAGCAACCCCCGGGAGAAACCCACAGATACGCAGTATTTT. This chain connects TRBV5-1 to TRBJ2-3; possible D gene TRBD2, 6 bases. V was shortened by 6 bases and J by 2 bases, with 16 bases between the two germline ends. Germline V gene sequence: CDR1 SGHRS, CDR2 YFSETQ. The CDR3 has 15 residues.

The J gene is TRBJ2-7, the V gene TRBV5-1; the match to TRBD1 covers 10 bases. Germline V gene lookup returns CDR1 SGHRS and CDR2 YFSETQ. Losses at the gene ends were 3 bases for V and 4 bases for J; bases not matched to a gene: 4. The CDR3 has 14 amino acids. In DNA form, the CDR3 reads TGCGCCAGCAGCTGGGGACAGGGGTCGTACGAGCAGTACTTC. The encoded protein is CASSWGQGSYEQYF. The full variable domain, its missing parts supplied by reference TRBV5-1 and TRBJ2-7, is KAGVTQTPRYLIKTRGQQVTLSCSPISGHRSVSWYQQTPGQGLQFLFEYFSETQRNKGNFPGRFSGRQFSNSRSEMNVSTLELGDSALYLCASSWGQGSYEQYFGPGTRLTVT.

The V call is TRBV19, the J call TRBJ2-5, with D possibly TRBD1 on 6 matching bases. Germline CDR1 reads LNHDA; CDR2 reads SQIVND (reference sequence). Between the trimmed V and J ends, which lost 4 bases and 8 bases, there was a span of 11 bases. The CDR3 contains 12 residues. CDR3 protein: CASSNRDGTQYF. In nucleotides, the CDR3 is TGTGCCAGTAGTAACAGGGACGGCACCCAGTACTTC.

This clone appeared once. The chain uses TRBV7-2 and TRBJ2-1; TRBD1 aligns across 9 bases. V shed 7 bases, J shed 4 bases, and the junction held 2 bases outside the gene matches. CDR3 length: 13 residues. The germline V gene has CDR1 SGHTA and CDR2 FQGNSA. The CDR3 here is CASTGQGYNEQFF. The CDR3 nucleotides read TGTGCCAGCACCGGACAGGGGTACAATGAGCAGTTCTTC.